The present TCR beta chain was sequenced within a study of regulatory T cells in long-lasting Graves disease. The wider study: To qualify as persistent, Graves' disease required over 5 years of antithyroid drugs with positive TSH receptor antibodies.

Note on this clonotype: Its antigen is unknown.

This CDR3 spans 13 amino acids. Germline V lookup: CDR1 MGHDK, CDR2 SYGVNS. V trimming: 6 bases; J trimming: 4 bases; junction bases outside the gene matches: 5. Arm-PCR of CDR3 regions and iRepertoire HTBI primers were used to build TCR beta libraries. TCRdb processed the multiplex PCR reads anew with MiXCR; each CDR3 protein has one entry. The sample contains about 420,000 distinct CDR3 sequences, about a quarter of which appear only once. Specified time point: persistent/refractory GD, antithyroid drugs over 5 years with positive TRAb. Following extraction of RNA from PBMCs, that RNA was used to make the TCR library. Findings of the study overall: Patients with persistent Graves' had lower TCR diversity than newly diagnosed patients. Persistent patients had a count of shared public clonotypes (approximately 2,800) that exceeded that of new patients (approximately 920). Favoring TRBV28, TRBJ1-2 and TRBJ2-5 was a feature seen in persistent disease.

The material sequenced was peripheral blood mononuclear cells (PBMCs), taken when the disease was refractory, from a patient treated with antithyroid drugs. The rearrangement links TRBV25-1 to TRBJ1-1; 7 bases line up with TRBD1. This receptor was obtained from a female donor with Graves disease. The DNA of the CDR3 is TGTGCCAGCAGGAAGGGGGCGGCCACTGAAGCTTTCTTT. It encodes CASRKGAATEAFF.